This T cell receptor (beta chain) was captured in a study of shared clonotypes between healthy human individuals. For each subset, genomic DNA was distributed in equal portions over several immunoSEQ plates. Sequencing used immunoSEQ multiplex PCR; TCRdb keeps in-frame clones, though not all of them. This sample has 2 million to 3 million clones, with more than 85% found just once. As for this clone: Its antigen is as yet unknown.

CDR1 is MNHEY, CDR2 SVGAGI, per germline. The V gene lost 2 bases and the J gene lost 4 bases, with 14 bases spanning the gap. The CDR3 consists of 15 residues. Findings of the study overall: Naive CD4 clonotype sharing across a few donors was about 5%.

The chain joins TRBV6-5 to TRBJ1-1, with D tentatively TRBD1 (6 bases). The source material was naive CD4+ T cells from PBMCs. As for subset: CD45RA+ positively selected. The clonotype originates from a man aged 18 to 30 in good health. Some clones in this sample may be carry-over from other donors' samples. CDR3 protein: CASSYGAGAATEAFF. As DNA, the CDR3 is TGTGCCAGCAGTTACGGGGCAGGGGCGGCCACTGAAGCTTTCTTT.